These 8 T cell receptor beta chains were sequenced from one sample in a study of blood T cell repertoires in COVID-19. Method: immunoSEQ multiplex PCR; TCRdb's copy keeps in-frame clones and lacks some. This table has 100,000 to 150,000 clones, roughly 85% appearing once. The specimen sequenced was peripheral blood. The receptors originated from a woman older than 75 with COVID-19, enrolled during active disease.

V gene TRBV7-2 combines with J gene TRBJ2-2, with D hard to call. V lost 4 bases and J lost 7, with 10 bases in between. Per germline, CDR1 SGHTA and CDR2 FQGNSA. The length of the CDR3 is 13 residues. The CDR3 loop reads CASSSPHNGELFF. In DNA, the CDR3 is TGTGCCAGCAGCTCCCCGCACAACGGGGAGCTGTTTTTT.

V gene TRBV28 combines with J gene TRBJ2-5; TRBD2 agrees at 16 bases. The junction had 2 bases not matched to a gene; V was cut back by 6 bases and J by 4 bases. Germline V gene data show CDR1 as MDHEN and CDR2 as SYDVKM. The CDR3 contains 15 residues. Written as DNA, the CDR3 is TGTGCCAGCAGGGGACTAGCGGGAGGGCGAGAGACCCAGTACTTC. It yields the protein CASRGLAGGRETQYF. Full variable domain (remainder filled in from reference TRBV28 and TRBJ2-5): DVKVTQSSRYLVKRTGEKVFLECVQDMDHENMFWYRQDPGLGLRLIYFSYDVKMKEKGDIPEGYSVSREKKERFSLILESASTNQTSMYLCASRGLAGGRETQYFGPGTRLLVL.

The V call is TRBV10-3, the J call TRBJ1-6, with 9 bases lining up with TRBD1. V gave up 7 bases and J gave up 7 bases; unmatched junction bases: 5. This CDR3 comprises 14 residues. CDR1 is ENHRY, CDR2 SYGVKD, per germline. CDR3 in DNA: TGTGCCATCAATTCCGGGACAGGGAATTCACCCCTCCACTTT. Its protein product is CAINSGTGNSPLHF.

The CDR3 nucleotides read TGTGCCAGCAGCTTAGGCCCAGGGGGGTACGAGCAGTACTTC. Translation gives CASSLGPGGYEQYF. This chain uses TRBV7-2 with TRBJ2-7; perhaps TRBD1 as D (7 bases). The V end lost 1 base, the J end lost 4 bases, and 11 bases lay between the germline ends. Germline V lookup: CDR1 SGHTA, CDR2 FQGNSA. This CDR3 has 14 residues.

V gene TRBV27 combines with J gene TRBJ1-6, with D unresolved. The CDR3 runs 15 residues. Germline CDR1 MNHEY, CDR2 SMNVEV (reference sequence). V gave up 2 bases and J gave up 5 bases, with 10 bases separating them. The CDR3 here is CASSLKGVNNSPLHF. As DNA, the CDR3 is TGTGCCAGCAGTTTAAAAGGAGTTAATAATTCACCCCTCCACTTT.

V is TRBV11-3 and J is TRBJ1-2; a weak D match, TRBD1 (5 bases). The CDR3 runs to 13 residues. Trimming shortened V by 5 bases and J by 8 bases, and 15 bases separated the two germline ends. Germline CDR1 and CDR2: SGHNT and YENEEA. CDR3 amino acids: CASSLPGGKGYTF. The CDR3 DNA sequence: TGTGCCAGCAGCCTACCCGGGGGGAAGGGCTACACCTTC.

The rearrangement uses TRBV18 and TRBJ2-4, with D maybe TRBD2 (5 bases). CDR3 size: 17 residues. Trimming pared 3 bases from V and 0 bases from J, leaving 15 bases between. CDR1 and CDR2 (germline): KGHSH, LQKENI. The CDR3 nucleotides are TGTGCCAGCTCACCCACGGCCGGACTGCTAGCCAAAAACATTCAGTACTTC. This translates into CASSPTAGLLAKNIQYF. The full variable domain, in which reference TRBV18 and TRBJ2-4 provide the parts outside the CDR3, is NAGVMQNPRHLVRRRGQEARLRCSPMKGHSHVYWYRQLPEEGLKFMVYLQKENIIDESGMPKERFSAEFPKEGPSILRIQQVVRGDSAAYFCASSPTAGLLAKNIQYFGAGTRLSVL.

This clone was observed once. Written as DNA, the CDR3 is TGTGCCAGCAGCTTAAACCCAGACAGGGAAGCTTTCTTT. Translation gives CASSLNPDREAFF. The chain joins TRBV7-2 to TRBJ1-1; D possibly corresponds to TRBD1 (6 bases). The CDR3 is made up of 13 amino acids. Trimming took off 2 bases at V and 8 bases at J, with 12 bases between the two ends. The germline CDR1 and CDR2 sequences are SGHTA and FQGNSA.